A single sample is the source of the 18 T cell receptor beta chains below, sequenced in a study of blood T cells in healthy people across ages. Sample-barcoded 5' priming and a J-beta primer mix drove a second PCR of 7 to 11 cycles. TCRdb called the 5' RACE reads again in MiXCR, with one record for every CDR3 protein. The table has some 1.8 million distinct CDR3 sequences, approximately 40% seen once. The sequenced sample was blood. The receptor set was obtained from a human donor in good health.

The rearrangement uses TRBV4-2 and TRBJ2-7; 10 nucleotides line up with TRBD2. The germline CDR1 and CDR2 sequences are LGHNA and YNFKEQ. The V segment lost 0 bases and the J segment 2 bases; nucleotides outside the gene matches: 7. This CDR3 has 17 residues. The CDR3 loop reads CASSQDPASGGAYEQYF. The DNA of the CDR3 is TGTGCCAGCAGCCAAGATCCAGCGAGCGGGGGGGCCTACGAGCAGTACTTC.

V is TRBV28 and J is TRBJ1-2, with a possible D match to TRBD1 (6 bases). Germline V lookup: CDR1 MDHEN, CDR2 SYDVKM. Trimming removed 6 bases at V and 3 bases at J, with 14 bases between. CDR3 length: 14 residues. The CDR3 DNA sequence: TGTGCCAGCAGCGAGGGGGTTTGGGACTATGGCTACACCTTC. It translates to CASSEGVWDYGYTF.

The chain joins TRBV5-1 to TRBJ2-7; TRBD1 agrees at 8 bases. Trimming removed 5 bases from V and 2 bases from J; junction bases left unmatched: 6. Germline V gene data show CDR1 as SGHRS and CDR2 as YFSETQ. This CDR3 is 14 amino acids long. CDR3 loop: CASSTGGSTYEQYF. For the CDR3, the DNA is TGCGCCAGCAGTACAGGGGGTTCAACCTACGAGCAGTACTTC. The whole variable domain, remainder taken from reference TRBV5-1 and TRBJ2-7, is KAGVTQTPRYLIKTRGQQVTLSCSPISGHRSVSWYQQTPGQGLQFLFEYFSETQRNKGNFPGRFSGRQFSNSRSEMNVSTLELGDSALYLCASSTGGSTYEQYFGPGTRLTVT.

This chain connects TRBV7-9 to TRBJ1-5; weak D call: TRBD1 (6 bases). Germline CDR1 reads SEHNR; CDR2 reads FQNEAQ (reference sequence). With 3 bases removed from V and 0 bases from J, the gap between germline ends came to 15 bases. This CDR3 has 17 residues. The chain's CDR3 is CASSFAATGYSNQPQHF. The CDR3 bases are TGTGCCAGCAGCTTTGCTGCGACAGGTTATAGCAATCAGCCCCAGCATTTT. The whole variable domain, remainder taken from reference TRBV7-9 and TRBJ1-5, is DTGVSQNPRHKITKRGQNVTFRCDPISEHNRLYWYRQTLGQGPEFLTYFQNEAQLEKSRLLSDRFSAERPKGSFSTLEIQRTEQGDSAMYLCASSFAATGYSNQPQHFGDGTRLSIL.

A few counts support this clonotype. The V gene is TRBV5-1, the J gene TRBJ2-4, with 7 bases that match TRBD1. The J call is in doubt because the DNA end fits TRBJ2-7 better. The CDR3 has 14 amino acids. Germline V gives CDR1 SGHRS, CDR2 YFSETQ. The CDR3 DNA reads as TGCGCCAGCAGCTTCAACACAGGGGACAACGAGCAGTACTTC. Protein: CASSFNTGDNEQYF.

The chain joins TRBV14 to TRBJ1-2; possible D gene TRBD1, 6 bases. The CDR3 is made up of 15 amino acids. Germline CDR1 is SGHDN and CDR2 is FVKESK. The V and J ends lost 6 bases and 4 bases respectively, with 18 bases between them. CDR3 sequence reads: CASSPFAGEGYGYTF. CDR3 nucleotide sequence: TGTGCCAGCAGTCCATTCGCAGGGGAAGGCTATGGCTACACCTTC.

CDR3 sequence: CASSQRDFSYEQYF. As DNA, the CDR3 is TGCGCCAGCAGCCAACGGGACTTCTCCTACGAGCAGTACTTC. The chain uses TRBV4-1 and TRBJ2-7, with a weak D call TRBD2 (6 bases). The germline CDR1 and CDR2 sequences are MGHRA and YSYEKL. This CDR3 is 14 amino acids long. V lost 2 bases and J lost 0, with 8 bases in between.

This rearrangement joins TRBV20-1 to TRBJ1-6; D not certain. The CDR3 covers 14 residues. CDR1 and CDR2 from the germline V gene are DFQATT and SNEGSKA (reference sequence). Deletions cut 0 bases from V and 11 bases from J, with 14 bases between. CDR3: CSAREPGAQTPLHF. The CDR3 DNA is TGCAGTGCTAGAGAGCCGGGAGCCCAGACACCCCTCCACTTT.

This clonotype came up many times. One end of the junction is discordant with germline, which a read error may explain. This chain connects TRBV3-1 to TRBJ2-5; D may be TRBD1 or TRBD2 (5 bases each). The CDR3 consists of 12 residues. CDR1 and CDR2 from the germline V gene are LGHDT and YNNKEL (reference sequence). The CDR3 nucleotides are TGCGCCAGCAGCCAAGAGAGGGGGACCCAGTACTTC. Protein: CASSQERGTQYF.

The chain recombines TRBV7-2 with TRBJ2-3; D is unresolved. In germline, CDR1 is SGHTA, CDR2 FQGNSA. With 4 bases removed from V and 4 bases from J, the gap between germline ends came to 9 bases. The CDR3 is 13 residues long. CDR3 DNA: TGTGCCAGCAGCTCTCCTTACGCAGATACGCAGTATTTT. Encoded protein: CASSSPYADTQYF. The full variable domain, rest sourced from reference TRBV7-2 and TRBJ2-3, is GAGVSQSPSNKVTEKGKDVELRCDPISGHTALYWYRQSLGQGLEFLIYFQGNSAPDKSGLPSDRFSAERTGGSVSTLTIQRTQQEDSAVYLCASSSPYADTQYFGPGTRLTVL.

V is TRBV5-8 and J is TRBJ1-6, with D unresolved. Germline CDR1 reads SGHTS; CDR2 reads YDEGEE. The CDR3 consists of 17 residues. Deletions cut 1 base from V and 5 bases from J, with 16 bases between. The CDR3 protein is CASSLWSTLRHNSPLHF. DNA of the CDR3: TGTGCCAGCAGCTTGTGGTCTACCCTACGGCATAATTCACCCCTCCACTTT. Full variable domain (missing parts from reference TRBV5-8 and TRBJ1-6): EAGVTQSPTHLIKTRGQQATLRCSPISGHTSVYWYQQALGLGLQFLLWYDEGEERNRGNFPPRFSGRQFPNYSSELNVNALELEDSALYLCASSLWSTLRHNSPLHFGNGTRLTVT.

This clonotype was detected only once. The gene calls are TRBV29-1 and TRBJ1-4, with 8 nucleotides matching TRBD1. This CDR3 has 14 residues. Germline CDR1 reads SQVTM; CDR2 reads ANQGSEA. The V gene end was trimmed by 4 bases and the J gene end by 5 bases; junction bases not matched to a gene: 6. The CDR3 region is CSVALRQGNEKLFF. For the CDR3, the DNA is TGCAGCGTTGCCCTTCGACAGGGGAATGAAAAACTGTTTTTT.

V and J are TRBV20-1 and TRBJ2-5; no firm D call. Deletions cut 3 bases from V and 2 bases from J, with 7 bases between. Germline V gene sequence: CDR1 DFQATT, CDR2 SNEGSKA (reference sequence). The CDR3 is made up of 12 amino acids. CDR3 DNA: TGCAGTGCTAGTCAGCCTCAAGAGACCCAGTACTTC. It specifies CSASQPQETQYF.

The genes are TRBV5-1 and TRBJ1-1; TRBD1 agrees at 8 bases. J lost 1 base, V lost 6 bases, and 8 bases had no gene match. CDR3 length: 15 residues. CDR1 and CDR2 from the germline V gene are SGHRS and YFSETQ. As DNA, the CDR3 is TGCGCCAGCACACAAAGGACAGGGCAGAACACTGAAGCTTTCTTT. It codes for CASTQRTGQNTEAFF.

This clonotype has just a few counts. This chain links TRBV20-1 with TRBJ1-6; no clear D gene. The CDR3 is 12 residues long. Trimming removed 5 bases from V and 10 bases from J, with 12 bases in between. CDR1 DFQATT and CDR2 SNEGSKA come from the germline V gene (reference sequence). The CDR3 sequence is CSAGEGGSPLHF. The DNA for the CDR3 is TGCAGTGCTGGCGAAGGTGGGTCACCCCTCCACTTT.

The V call is TRBV6-2 or TRBV6-3, the J call TRBJ1-2; no definite D call. The CDR3 sequence is 14 residues long. Germline V gene sequence: CDR1 MNHEY, CDR2 SVGEGT. Trimming cost V 4 bases and J 8 bases, with 17 bases left between them. CDR3 DNA: TGTGCCAGCAGTTCCGGGAACCGAGTGGGGGGCTACACCTTC. The encoded protein is CASSSGNRVGGYTF.

This clonotype was seen only a few times. V usage is TRBV7-9 and J usage is TRBJ1-6; 8 bases match TRBD1. V trimming: 5 bases; J trimming: 7 bases; junction bases outside the gene matches: 10. The CDR3 loop spans 16 amino acids. Germline values: CDR1 SEHNR, CDR2 FQNEAQ (reference sequence). The CDR3 nucleotides are TGTGCCAGCAGCCACGAAACAGGGGGATCGAATTCACCCCTCCACTTT. Its protein is CASSHETGGSNSPLHF.

CDR3: CSVTGTGGSYEQYF. The CDR3 region has the DNA TGCAGCGTTACCGGGACAGGGGGCTCCTACGAGCAGTACTTC. The gene calls are TRBV29-1 and TRBJ2-7; TRBD1 aligns across 11 bases. The V and J ends lost 5 bases and 0 bases, in that order; junction bases with no gene match: 3. The CDR3 spans 14 residues. Germline CDR1 and CDR2: SQVTM and ANQGSEA.